Sequencing of this T cell receptor beta chain was carried out in a study of CD8+CD57+ T cells in acquired aplastic anemia. Study context: Recorded DNA amounts for sorted CD4+ and CD8+ cells had an average of roughly 3.4 ug. Points from the study as a whole: Controls and patients did not differ significantly in CD8+ Simpson's diversity. The study identified twenty-nine CD8+ CDR3 sequences shared by patients and controls.

Individuals selected for sequencing had exhibited CD8+CD57+ cell expansion on flow cytometry. This clonotype was found many times. Its antigen remains unidentified. Researchers used genomic DNA as the template to profile TCR beta VDJ and CDR3. TCRdb recomputed calls from the reads with MiXCR, one row per CDR3 protein. Among hundreds of thousands of distinct CDR3 sequences listed, approximately 32% were seen once. Sequences were obtained from sorted CD4+, CD8+, or CD8+CD57+ T cells (not recorded which) from PBMCs. This clonotype was obtained from a human donor with aplastic anemia.

DNA for the CDR3: TGTGCCAGCAGTGGACAGGGAAGCTATGGCTACACCTTC. Its protein is CASSGQGSYGYTF. The gene calls are TRBV25-1 and TRBJ1-2, with 7 bases matching TRBD1. The CDR3 covers 13 residues. V was clipped by 4 bases and J by 4 bases; unmatched bases: 3. Germline V gene sequence: CDR1 MGHDK, CDR2 SYGVNS.